Each of the 27 T cell receptor beta chains below was sequenced from the same sample in a study of CD8 T cells in ankylosing spondylitis. TCRdb re-called the 5' RACE reads with MiXCR, one entry per CDR3 protein. The sample records 120,000 to 150,000 distinct CDR3 sequences, roughly 8% being singletons. Sequencing used synovial fluid, either unsorted or a sorted T cell fraction (not recorded which). The receptors come from a male donor with ankylosing spondylitis.

This clonotype has a handful of counts. V is TRBV10-3 and J is TRBJ2-1, with TRBD2 matching over 8 bases. J gave up 0 bases and V 11 bases, and 15 bases lay outside the gene matches. This CDR3 is 17 amino acids long. CDR1 ENHRY and CDR2 SYGVKD come from the germline V gene. The CDR3 reads CAACRASGSSSYNEQFF. CDR3 nucleotides: TGTGCCGCCTGCAGGGCTAGCGGGTCGAGCTCCTACAATGAGCAGTTCTTC.

In its sample, this clonotype was seen many times. The chain joins TRBV7-2 to TRBJ1-2; D is possibly TRBD1 (5 bases). Germline values: CDR1 SGHTA, CDR2 FQGNSA. Trimming left V 1 base short and J 5 bases short, with 11 bases between. The CDR3 sequence is 14 residues long. The CDR3 sequence is CASSLGSRVYGYTF. The CDR3 DNA reads TGTGCCAGCAGCTTAGGTTCCAGGGTTTATGGCTACACCTTC.

At least ten counts were recorded for this clonotype. This chain links TRBV20-1 with TRBJ1-4; tentatively, D is TRBD1 (6 bases). V lost 6 bases and J 5 bases, leaving 16 bases between the germline ends. This CDR3 region has 14 residues. Germline V gene data show CDR1 as DFQATT and CDR2 as SNEGSKA (reference sequence). As DNA, the CDR3 is TGCAGTGCAACCAAGGACAGCCGGAATGAAAAACTGTTTTTT. Protein sequence: CSATKDSRNEKLFF.

This clonotype has ten or more counts. The chain combines TRBV6-1 with TRBJ1-1; tentative D call: TRBD1 (6 bases). V was pared by 7 bases and J by 5 bases, with 17 bases between. The CDR3 consists of 14 residues. Germline CDR1 MNHNS, CDR2 SASEGT. The CDR3 reads CASTLTLGGTEAFF. DNA for the CDR3: TGTGCCAGCACCCTAACCTTAGGGGGGACTGAAGCTTTCTTT.

This rearrangement joins TRBV11-2 to TRBJ2-6; D may be TRBD1 or TRBD2 (5 bases each). The CDR3 is 14 residues long. Germline CDR1 SGHAT, CDR2 FQNNGV. V lost 6 bases to trimming and J lost 5 bases, with 11 bases between them. This CDR3 is CASRRGVWANVLTF. DNA of the CDR3: TGTGCCAGCAGGAGGGGTGTATGGGCCAACGTCCTGACTTTC.

This clonotype was observed many times. The V call is TRBV5-1, the J call TRBJ2-5, with D uncertain. The CDR3 is 12 residues long. V gave up 3 bases and J gave up 4 bases, with 7 bases separating them. Per the germline V gene, CDR1 is SGHRS and CDR2 is YFSETQ. CDR3 sequence (DNA): TGCGCCAGCAGCTCGCCAGGAGAGACCCAGTACTTC. Its protein product is CASSSPGETQYF.

V is TRBV20-1 and J is TRBJ2-1, with 9 bases fitting TRBD2. The CDR3 has 11 residues. Germline assignment: CDR1 DFQATT and CDR2 SNEGSKA (reference sequence). V lost 3 bases to trimming and J lost 15 bases; unmatched junction nucleotides: 6. The DNA of the CDR3 is TGCAGTGCTAGCCCCGGGACTAGCTTGTTCTTC. Its translation is CSASPGTSLFF.

The chain is built from TRBV6-5 and TRBJ2-1; 12 nucleotides line up with TRBD2. In germline, CDR1 is MNHEY, CDR2 SVGAGI. V shed 0 bases, J shed 9 bases, and the junction held 9 bases outside the gene matches. The CDR3 extends over 17 amino acids. The CDR3: CASSYSSSGGEGGEQFF. Written as DNA, the CDR3 is TGTGCCAGCAGTTACTCCTCTAGCGGGGGGGAAGGAGGTGAGCAGTTCTTC.

This clonotype was recorded many times. The V and J genes are TRBV10-3 and TRBJ2-2; TRBD1 is a possible D gene (6 bases). The CDR3 consists of 13 residues. Trimming shortened V by 8 bases and J by 6 bases, and 13 bases separated the two germline ends. Germline lookup yields CDR1 ENHRY and CDR2 SYGVKD. The CDR3 DNA reads as TGTGCCATCGGTAGGGGGTCGCCCGGGGAGCTGTTTTTT. Translation: CAIGRGSPGELFF.

This clonotype was observed many times. The rearrangement joins TRBV3-1 to TRBJ1-2; D gene ambiguous. Trimming left V 4 bases short and J 5 bases short, with 11 bases between. Germline CDR1 is LGHDT and CDR2 is YNNKEL (reference sequence). CDR3 length: 13 residues. This chain's CDR3 is CASSPPGGYGYTF. In nucleotides, the CDR3 is TGTGCCAGCAGCCCGCCGGGAGGGTATGGCTACACCTTC.

The chain's CDR3 is CASSWTDDTEAFF. The CDR3 nucleotides are TGCGCCAGCAGTTGGACAGATGACACTGAAGCTTTCTTT. This rearrangement joins TRBV5-1 to TRBJ1-1; maybe TRBD1 (6 bases). V lost 5 bases and J 3 bases, leaving 11 bases between the germline ends. The CDR3 length is 13 residues. Germline V gives CDR1 SGHRS, CDR2 YFSETQ.

In this sample, this clonotype turned up many times. V usage is TRBV2 and J usage is TRBJ2-3; weak D call: TRBD1 (5 bases). The CDR3 has 11 amino acids. Germline-derived CDR1 and CDR2 are SNHLY and FYNNEI. Trimming stripped 9 bases from V and 6 bases from J, with 10 bases between. In nucleotides, the CDR3 is TGTGCCAGATCATCAGGGGATACGCAGTATTTT. Translated, it gives CARSSGDTQYF.

The gene calls are TRBV3-1 and TRBJ2-1; 11 bases align to TRBD2. CDR1 is LGHDT and CDR2 is YNNKEL in the germline V gene (reference sequence). The CDR3 covers 15 residues. Losses at the gene ends were 7 bases for V and 7 bases for J; bases not matched to a gene: 9. For the CDR3, the DNA is TGTGCCAGCATTCTCTCTAGCGGGAGGTCAAATGAGCAGTTCTTC. As protein: CASILSSGRSNEQFF.

This sequence joins TRBV2 and TRBJ2-7, with TRBD1 identical over 10 bases. Germline CDR1 SNHLY, CDR2 FYNNEI. The CDR3 has 14 amino acids. V was clipped by 2 bases and J by 6 bases; unmatched bases: 4. This chain's CDR3 is CASSEPGTGAEQYF. The CDR3, as DNA: TGTGCCAGCAGTGAACCCGGGACAGGGGCCGAGCAGTACTTC.

The CDR3 nucleotides read TGCGCCAGCAGCAGGGTAGAAAGGACAGATACGCAGTATTTT. Translation: CASSRVERTDTQYF. The V gene is TRBV4-3, the J gene TRBJ2-3, with D unresolved. The V and J ends lost 5 bases and 3 bases respectively, with 12 bases between them. This CDR3 has 14 residues. CDR1 is LGHNA, CDR2 YSLEER, per germline.

This CDR3 is CASSLGGGGGSYNEQFF. The CDR3 nucleotides read TGTGCCAGCAGTTTAGGGGGCGGGGGGGGCTCCTACAATGAGCAGTTCTTC. This chain links TRBV12-3 or TRBV12-4 with TRBJ2-1; 9 bases map to TRBD2. V lost 1 base and J lost 0; bases outside the gene matches: 4. There are 17 residues in the CDR3.

The V gene is TRBV7-2, the J gene TRBJ1-6; weak D call: TRBD1 (6 bases). This CDR3 contains 13 residues. Trimming shortened V by 2 bases and J by 8 bases, and 7 bases separated the two germline ends. CDR1 SGHTA and CDR2 FQGNSA come from the germline V gene. The CDR3 DNA reads as TGTGCCAGCAGCTTACACAGGGATTCACCCCTCCACTTT. Protein product: CASSLHRDSPLHF.

This clonotype has a handful of counts. The genes are TRBV15 and TRBJ1-1; D not resolved. CDR1 and CDR2 (germline): LNHNV, YYDKDF (reference sequence). V shed 3 bases and J shed 0 bases, with 11 bases lying between them. The CDR3 is 15 residues long. The CDR3 DNA reads TGTGCCACCAGCAGGGAGCTAGCCCTGAACACTGAAGCTTTCTTT. Protein sequence: CATSRELALNTEAFF.

The table lists this clonotype with many counts. The rearrangement links TRBV29-1 to TRBJ2-3; TRBD2 might be the D (6 bases). V gave up 5 bases and J gave up 2 bases, with 17 bases separating them. The germline gives CDR1 SQVTM, CDR2 ANQGSEA. The CDR3 is 15 amino acids. In DNA form, the CDR3 reads TGCAGCGTTTTGAGTAGCGGACAAGCCACAGATACGCAGTATTTT. This encodes CSVLSSGQATDTQYF.

The chain employs TRBV21-1 and TRBJ2-7; TRBD2, the table's D call, was not compared with the DNA. TRBV21-1 is deemed a pseudogene. The CDR3 extends over 16 amino acids. The CDR3 sequence: CASTTGLAGGTYEQYF. CDR3 DNA sequence: TGTGCCAGCACCACGGGACTAGCGGGAGGGACCTACGAGCAGTACTTC.

This clonotype was observed many times. A junction boundary mismatches the germline segment, possibly from a read error. This rearrangement joins TRBV7-3 to TRBJ2-3, with a tentative D call TRBD2 (5 bases). CDR3 size: 14 residues. Germline-derived CDR1 and CDR2 are SGHTA and FQGTGA. CDR3: CASSPGGSTDTQYF. The DNA for the CDR3 is TGCGCCAGCAGCCCCGGAGGAAGCACAGATACGCAGTATTTT.

This clonotype was counted a few times. The V and J genes are TRBV6-2 or TRBV6-3 and TRBJ1-5, with D unresolved. This CDR3 is built from 16 residues. The ends were cut back, 6 bases at V and 4 bases at J, with 19 bases in the middle. The V gene's germline CDR1 is MNHEY and CDR2 SVGEGT. The CDR3 spells CASRPPLALKNQPQHF. As DNA, the CDR3 is TGTGCCAGCAGGCCACCCCTGGCGTTAAAGAATCAGCCCCAGCATTTT.

This clonotype was observed a few times. V is TRBV5-1 and J is TRBJ1-5; possible D gene TRBD1, 5 bases. Germline values: CDR1 SGHRS, CDR2 YFSETQ. Trimming cost V 0 bases and J 4 bases, with 14 bases left between them. CDR3 length equals 16 residues. The CDR3 sequence: CASSLAGPGLNQPQHF. The CDR3 DNA reads TGCGCCAGCAGCTTGGCAGGGCCGGGACTTAATCAGCCCCAGCATTTT.

This clonotype was observed a handful of times. The chain has TRBV20-1 and TRBJ2-7; TRBD2 aligns across 8 bases. Trimming cost V 6 bases and J 1 base; bases outside gene matches: 5. Germline assignment: CDR1 DFQATT and CDR2 SNEGSKA (reference sequence). This CDR3 region has 13 residues. DNA of the CDR3: TGCAGTGCCAGACTAGCGACTTCCTACGAGCAGTACTTC. It specifies CSARLATSYEQYF.

In its sample, this clonotype was seen many times. The rearrangement uses TRBV7-2 and TRBJ1-2; TRBD1 might be the D (5 bases). The germline V gene has CDR1 SGHTA and CDR2 FQGNSA. The CDR3 is 15 amino acids. With 3 bases removed from V and 2 bases from J, the gap between germline ends came to 13 bases. In nucleotides, the CDR3 is TGTGCCAGCAGCTTCTCGGGGGACCTAAACTATGGCTACACCTTC. This translates into CASSFSGDLNYGYTF.

The sample holds many counts of this clonotype. This chain links TRBV7-6 with TRBJ2-1; no definite D call. The CDR3 runs 14 residues. Trimming stripped 5 bases from V and 6 bases from J, with 14 bases between. The V gene's germline CDR1 is SGHVS and CDR2 FNYEAQ. Here the CDR3 DNA reads TGTGCCAGCAGCCCTAACCGACTCTCCAATGAGCAGTTCTTC. Its translation is CASSPNRLSNEQFF. Combining the CDR3 with reference TRBV7-6 and TRBJ2-1 gives the whole variable domain GAGVSQSPRYKVTKRGQDVALRCDPISGHVSLYWYRQALGQGPEFLTYFNYEAQQDKSGLPNDRFSAERPEGSISTLTIQRTEQRDSAMYRCASSPNRLSNEQFFGPGTRLTVL.

The rearrangement links TRBV20-1 to TRBJ2-2; D uncertain. CDR1 is DFQATT, CDR2 SNEGSKA, per germline (reference sequence). The CDR3 runs to 17 residues. V gave up 0 bases and J gave up 1 base, with 15 bases separating them. The CDR3 bases are TGCAGTGCTAGAGATGAGACGGCGTTGGTGAACACCGGGGAGCTGTTTTTT. Translated: CSARDETALVNTGELFF.